This T cell receptor (beta chain) originates from a study of T cell clonotyping in hematopoietic cell transplantation. The length of the CDR3 is 15 residues. CDR1 is LGHNA, CDR2 YNFKEQ, per germline. V shed 1 base and J shed 3 bases, with 12 bases lying between them. Study findings and constraints: Pathologically expanded recipient clonotypes increased progressively from day 30 to day 180 as diversity fell. No sorting was done, leaving CD4 and CD8 contributions mixed. Higher Inverse Simpson Index values in graft donor and pretransplant recipient predicted broader posttransplant TCR diversity.

Produced via immunoSEQ multiplex PCR; TCRdb's table is partial and in-frame only. The sample carries tens of thousands of clones, approximately 80% recorded once. A remark on this clone: What it recognizes is unknown.

Noted time point: recipient sample about 28 days before transplant, after cytoreduction. The source is a man aged 60 to 69 with myelodysplastic syndrome. Some clones in this sample may be carry-over from other donors' samples. Sample: peripheral blood mononuclear cells, taken before stem cell transplant. This chain joins TRBV4-2 and TRBJ1-1; possibly TRBD1 for D (6 bases). CDR3 sequence: CASSQAKQGYTEAFF. The CDR3, as DNA: TGTGCCAGCAGCCAAGCTAAACAGGGTTACACTGAAGCTTTCTTT.